Listed below are T cell receptor beta chains from one sample, sequenced in a study of blood T cells in healthy people across ages. TCRdb reprocessed the 5' RACE reads via MiXCR and lists one record per CDR3 protein. The sample includes 700,000 to 950,000 distinct CDR3 sequences, roughly 43% seen only once; the top ten take 20% to 25%. Sample: blood. These TCRs come from a woman in her sixties or seventies in good health. Both conserved end residues are part of each CDR3. D genes are given only for firm matches. A row's size may be missing; if present it is once, few, many or a size class.

v_call	clone_size	j_call	d_call	cdr3_length	cdr3_aa	cdr3_nt
TRBV28	-	TRBJ1-6	-	15	CASSLTVSDNSPLHF	TGTGCCAGCAGTTTAACTGTCAGTGATAATTCACCCCTCCACTTT
TRBV6-5	few	TRBJ2-3	TRBD1	14	CASRAGTGGDTQYF	TGTGCCAGCAGAGCCGGGACAGGGGGAGATACGCAGTATTTT
TRBV20-1	-	TRBJ1-1	-	16	CSASGSVQRMNTEAFF	TGCAGTGCTAGTGGTAGTGTCCAGAGGATGAACACTGAAGCTTTCTTT
TRBV6-1	few	TRBJ2-5	TRBD2	14	CASTTRDYLSQQYF	TGTGCCAGCACCACCCGGGACTACCTCTCCCAGCAGTACTTC
TRBV29-1	many	TRBJ2-5	TRBD1	12	CSGGQGMETQYF	TGCAGCGGGGGACAGGGGATGGAGACCCAGTACTTC
TRBV18	many	TRBJ2-5	TRBD2	15	CASSPGSGGKETQYF	TGTGCCAGCTCACCAGGCAGCGGGGGTAAAGAGACCCAGTACTTC
TRBV5-6	-	TRBJ2-1	TRBD2	15	CASSFSGRAFNEQFF	TGTGCCAGCAGCTTCAGCGGGAGGGCCTTTAATGAGCAGTTCTTC
TRBV10-3	-	TRBJ2-7	-	16	CAISEYRVGQGYEQYF	TGTGCCATCAGTGAGTACCGGGTCGGGCAAGGGTACGAGCAGTACTTC
TRBV10-3	few	TRBJ1-1	-	14	CAISDQDRNTEAFF	TGTGCCATCAGTGATCAAGACAGGAACACTGAAGCTTTCTTT
TRBV5-1	-	TRBJ2-7	-	13	CASSLAPGYEQYF	TGCGCCAGCAGCTTGGCCCCCGGGTACGAGCAGTACTTC
TRBV6-1	-	TRBJ2-3	TRBD1	14	CASSRDRGLDTQYF	TGTGCCAGCAGTAGGGACAGGGGGCTAGATACGCAGTATTTT
TRBV20-1	-	TRBJ2-1	TRBD2	12	CSARTGREEMFF	TGCAGTGCTAGAACGGGGCGGGAGGAAATGTTCTTC
TRBV25-1	-	TRBJ2-7	-	14	CASSLPGRVYEQYF	TGTGCCAGCAGTCTGCCGGGCAGGGTCTACGAGCAGTACTTC
TRBV5-7	-	TRBJ2-4	TRBD1	16	CASSRTGRKAKNIQYF	TGTGCCAGCAGCCGGACAGGGAGGAAAGCCAAAAACATTCAGTACTTC
TRBV29-1	-	TRBJ1-1	TRBD1	12	CSVAQGGTEAFF	TGCAGCGTTGCCCAGGGGGGGACTGAAGCTTTCTTT
TRBV15	-	TRBJ2-3	TRBD1	16	CATSAIPGQGTDTQYF	TGTGCCACCAGCGCGATACCGGGACAGGGCACAGATACGCAGTATTTT
TRBV4-2	few	TRBJ1-2	TRBD1	14	CASSRGDRDYGYTF	TGTGCCAGCAGCCGCGGGGACAGGGACTATGGCTACACCTTC
TRBV7-9	-	TRBJ1-4	-	15	CASSFSGQKREKLFF	TGTGCCAGCAGCTTCTCGGGCCAAAAGCGGGAAAAACTGTTTTTT
TRBV7-6	few	TRBJ2-7	-	16	CASSPLGSSAYYEQYF	TGTGCCAGCAGCCCCCTAGGCAGCAGCGCATACTACGAGCAGTACTTC
TRBV20-1	few	TRBJ2-1	TRBD2	14	CSAVGTSGNNEQFF	TGCAGTGCCGTCGGGACTAGCGGGAACAATGAGCAGTTCTTC
TRBV20-1	few	TRBJ2-1	TRBD2	14	CSATRGVSYNEQFF	TGCAGTGCTACCCGGGGGGTCTCCTACAATGAGCAGTTCTTC
TRBV12-3/TRBV12-4	-	TRBJ1-5	-	16	CASSLVAVQSNQPQHF	TGTGCCAGCAGTTTAGTTGCCGTACAGTCGAATCAGCCCCAGCATTTT